The clone carrying this T cell receptor (beta chain) was observed a few times. The junction does not match germline at one end; this may be a read error. The entry originates in a study of T-cell memory formation after mild COVID-19. One entry per CDR3 protein results from TCRdb running MiXCR on the 5' RACE reads. The sample has approximately 490,000 distinct CDR3 sequences, 20% seen once. The germline V gene encodes CDR1 SSHAT and CDR2 FNYEAQ (reference sequence). The length of the CDR3 is 15 residues. The source material was PBMCs or a T cell subset sorted from them (not recorded which). The receptor's source is an adult woman who had mild COVID-19 (a few samples of this study predate the infection). Cell type and time point are not known. The V gene is TRBV7-7, the J gene TRBJ2-1; 8 bases fit TRBD2. Here the CDR3 DNA reads TGTGCTAGCAGCCCCCTTGTCGGGAGGGACAATGAGCAGTTCTTC. Translation gives CASSPLVGRDNEQFF.